This TCR beta chain was found in a study of response to subunit inactivated influenza vaccine. The study, taken as a whole, reports: The authors proposed limited new T cell recruitment per seasonal influenza vaccination.

TCRdb re-derived calls from the RT-PCR reads in MiXCR, one entry per CDR3 protein. The sample includes about 300,000 distinct CDR3 sequences, roughly 22% seen only once; the top ten take approximately 10%. At least ten counts were recorded for this clonotype. Antigen unknown. This TCR was recovered from a man in his fifties or sixties who received an inactivated influenza vaccine. This specimen was PBMCs from blood, taken less than 22 months after vaccination.

CDR3 in amino acids: CSAPGQGDTEAFF. CDR3 nucleotide sequence: TGCAGTGCTCCAGGACAGGGTGACACTGAAGCTTTCTTT. The chain joins TRBV20-1 to TRBJ1-1; 8 bases match TRBD1. The germline V gene encodes CDR1 DFQATT and CDR2 SNEGSKA (reference sequence). The CDR3 sequence is 13 residues long. Germline trimming cut 5 bases from V and 3 bases from J; bases unmatched to any gene: 5.